A single sample is the source of the 25 T cell receptor beta chains below, sequenced in a study of cytomegalovirus exposure and HLA in healthy donors (dated by TCRdb to 2015 to 2018). The method behind the library was the immunoSEQ multiplex PCR assay. A mixture of 60 forward primers for TCR Vbeta segments and 13 reverse primers for TCR Jbeta segments was used in the multiplex PCR. In TCRdb, the immuneACCESS table is reduced to in-frame sequences with V and J assigned. These tables do not hold every clone; where another copy was compared, an unresolved V gene accounts for under half, and the others remain unexplained. This sample has roughly 200,000 clones in its table, and less than 80% of those were observed once. The ten most abundant clones make up under 0.9% of the sample. The sequenced sample was PBMCs. All receptors derive from a woman in her forties in good health and CMV-seronegative.

The chain uses TRBV4-3 and TRBJ2-1; 7 bases fit TRBD2. Trimming cost V 1 base and J 9 bases; bases outside gene matches: 6. Per germline, CDR1 LGHNA and CDR2 YSLEER. The CDR3 sequence is 14 residues long. CDR3 in DNA: TGCGCCAGCAGCCAAGTGCGGGAGTTGGGTGAGCAGTTCTTC. It yields the protein CASSQVRELGEQFF.

This sequence joins TRBV6-1 and TRBJ2-5, with 11 positions matching TRBD2. CDR3 length equals 15 residues. In germline, CDR1 is MNHNS, CDR2 SASEGT. V dropped 8 bases and J dropped 2; count of bases not matched to a gene: 7. The CDR3 DNA is TGTGCCAGCTCGATAGCGGGAGGGTTACAAGAGACCCAGTACTTC. Encoded protein: CASSIAGGLQETQYF.

The V and J genes are TRBV20-1 and TRBJ2-1, with D perhaps matching TRBD1 (6 bases). The CDR3 length is 11 residues. The V end was cut by 7 bases, the J end by 13 bases, with 17 bases between. Germline-derived CDR1 and CDR2 are DFQATT and SNEGSKA (reference sequence). The CDR3 protein is CSGQGSGDQFF. CDR3 DNA: TGCAGTGGGCAGGGGTCTGGGGATCAGTTCTTC.

This chain connects TRBV19 to TRBJ2-7; 7 nucleotides match TRBD1. Germline V gene lookup returns CDR1 LNHDA and CDR2 SQIVND (reference sequence). This CDR3 is built from 17 residues. With V trimmed by 0 bases and J by 3 bases, 11 bases remained unmatched. The CDR3 protein is CASSIDGNGDSLYEQYF. The CDR3 DNA reads TGTGCCAGTAGTATAGATGGGAATGGGGACAGCCTCTACGAGCAGTACTTC.

The chain carries TRBV5-1 and TRBJ1-3; TRBD1 matches at 7 bases. J was trimmed by 3 bases and V by 0 bases; bases with no gene match: 3. Germline V CDR1 and CDR2: SGHRS, YFSETQ. The CDR3 length is 15 residues. CDR3 sequence: CASSLAGTDGNTIYF. In DNA form, the CDR3 reads TGCGCCAGCAGCTTGGCCGGGACAGATGGAAACACCATATATTTT.

This chain connects TRBV7-9 to TRBJ1-4; D is ambiguous. Looked up from germline, CDR1 is SEHNR and CDR2 is FQNEAQ (reference sequence). The CDR3 extends over 17 amino acids. The germline V and J ends were trimmed by 4 bases and 0 bases, with 15 bases remaining between them. CDR3 coding DNA: TGTGCCAGCAGCTCGCCTTCCATCCGAGCAACTAATGAAAAACTGTTTTTT. This gives the protein CASSSPSIRATNEKLFF. The full variable domain, completed using reference TRBV7-9 and TRBJ1-4, is DTGVSQNPRHKITKRGQNVTFRCDPISEHNRLYWYRQTLGQGPEFLTYFQNEAQLEKSRLLSDRFSAERPKGSFSTLEIQRTEQGDSAMYLCASSSPSIRATNEKLFFGSGTQLSVL.

This clone was seen a single time. The rearrangement uses TRBV15 and TRBJ1-5, with D unclear. In germline, CDR1 is LNHNV, CDR2 YYDKDF (reference sequence). The CDR3 spans 12 residues. The ends were cut back, 3 bases at V and 4 bases at J, with 4 bases in the middle. DNA for the CDR3: TGTGCCACCAGCAGCGGTAATCAGCCCCAGCATTTT. Protein: CATSSGNQPQHF.

V usage is TRBV9 and J usage is TRBJ2-7, with 8 bases identical to TRBD1. Germline lookup yields CDR1 SGDLS and CDR2 YYNGEE. This CDR3 contains 15 residues. Trimming removed 0 bases from V and 1 base from J; junction bases left unmatched: 3. The CDR3 region has the DNA TGTGCCAGCAGCGTAGGGACAGGGTATTCCTACGAGCAGTACTTC. Its protein is CASSVGTGYSYEQYF.

This sequence joins TRBV29-1 and TRBJ1-1; TRBD1 is a possible D gene (5 bases). The germline CDR1 and CDR2 sequences are SQVTM and ANQGSEA. The V end was cut by 4 bases, the J end by 5 bases, with 14 bases between. The CDR3 covers 13 residues. The CDR3 nucleotides read TGCAGCGTTGGTATGGGGGGTGAAACTGAAGCTTTCTTT. This encodes CSVGMGGETEAFF. Full variable domain (remainder filled in from reference TRBV29-1 and TRBJ1-1): SAVISQKPSRDICQRGTSLTIQCQVDSQVTMMFWYRQQPGQSLTLIATANQGSEATYESGFVIDKFPISRPNLTFSTLTVSNMSPEDSSIYLCSVGMGGETEAFFGQGTRLTVV.

The rearrangement uses TRBV7-6 and TRBJ1-2, with 11 bases fitting TRBD1. With V trimmed by 3 bases and J by 5 bases, 11 bases remained unmatched. The V gene's germline CDR1 is SGHVS and CDR2 FNYEAQ. The CDR3 sequence is 17 residues long. The CDR3 nucleotides read TGTGCCAGCAGCTTTGCGGACAGGGGGCTTTTATCTTATGGCTACACCTTC. Its translation is CASSFADRGLLSYGYTF.

V is TRBV14 and J is TRBJ2-7; D gene ambiguous. V lost 4 bases, J lost 6 bases, and 19 bases lay in between. From germline, CDR1 is SGHDN and CDR2 FVKESK. This CDR3 has 15 residues. CDR3 amino acids: CASSPSAETRCEQYF. The DNA of the CDR3 is TGTGCCAGCAGCCCATCGGCCGAGACCAGGTGCGAGCAGTACTTC.

This chain joins TRBV19 and TRBJ1-2; no clear D. This CDR3 is 15 amino acids long. Germline lookup yields CDR1 LNHDA and CDR2 SQIVND (reference sequence). V shed 2 bases and J shed 2 bases, with 12 bases lying between them. The CDR3 region is CASSITPLENYGYTF. The CDR3 bases are TGTGCCAGTAGTATAACCCCGCTAGAAAACTATGGCTACACCTTC.

The rearrangement uses TRBV5-4 and TRBJ1-2, with D tentatively TRBD1 (5 bases). This CDR3 is built from 13 residues. V gave up 1 base and J gave up 8 bases, with 12 bases separating them. The V gene's germline CDR1 is SGHNT and CDR2 YYREEE (reference sequence). The CDR3 DNA reads TGTGCCAGCAGCTTGTTGGGGGGTCGGGGCTACACCTTC. This encodes CASSLLGGRGYTF.

The CDR3 region has the DNA TGTGCCAGCAGACGAGCCGGGACAGTGAACTCTGGAAACACCATATATTTT. Its translation is CASRRAGTVNSGNTIYF. The J gene is TRBJ1-3, the V gene TRBV28, with 7 bases that match TRBD1. V was pared by 6 bases and J by 0 bases, with 11 bases of the junction left unmatched. The length of the CDR3 is 17 residues. Germline V CDR1 and CDR2: MDHEN, SYDVKM.

The rearrangement joins TRBV4-3 to TRBJ2-7; 7 bases line up with TRBD1. The length of the CDR3 is 14 residues. Germline CDR1 and CDR2: LGHNA and YSLEER. J lost 5 bases, V lost 0 bases, and 4 bases had no gene match. The CDR3 bases are TGCGCCAGCAGCCAAGAAGGGGGACAGAACGAGCAGTACTTC. It translates to CASSQEGGQNEQYF.

A single count supports this clone. The V and J genes are TRBV19 and TRBJ2-5, with TRBD1 matching over 7 bases. From germline, CDR1 is LNHDA and CDR2 SQIVND (reference sequence). Trimming took 9 bases from V and 1 from J; bases not matched to a gene: 2. The CDR3 sequence is 12 residues long. CDR3: CASRQGQETQYF. The CDR3 DNA is TGTGCCAGCCGACAGGGCCAAGAGACCCAGTACTTC.

A remark on this clone: This sample includes further DNA sequences coding for the same CDR3. The V gene is TRBV11-3, the J gene TRBJ2-1, with D perhaps matching TRBD2 (6 bases). V was shortened by 0 bases and J by 4 bases, with 10 bases between the two germline ends. The germline V gene has CDR1 SGHNT and CDR2 YENEEA. CDR3 length: 15 amino acids. The CDR3 DNA reads TGTGCCAGCAGCTTAGATAGCGGTACTTACAATGAGCAGTTCTTC. Encoded protein: CASSLDSGTYNEQFF.

The V gene is TRBV7-2, the J gene TRBJ2-5; the D is unclear. Trimming pared 5 bases from V and 4 bases from J, leaving 11 bases between. The CDR3 consists of 13 residues. Germline CDR1 reads SGHTA; CDR2 reads FQGNSA. The CDR3 reads CASSLTFPETQYF. The CDR3, as DNA: TGTGCCAGCAGCCTTACATTCCCAGAGACCCAGTACTTC.

V gene TRBV6-4 combines with J gene TRBJ2-5; 10 bases align to TRBD2. This CDR3 contains 14 residues. V lost 3 bases, J lost 2 bases, and 0 bases stayed unmatched. Germline CDR1 reads MRHNA; CDR2 reads SNTAGT. The CDR3 sequence: CASSEAGGQETQYF. The CDR3, as DNA: TGTGCCAGCAGTGAAGCGGGGGGGCAAGAGACCCAGTACTTC.

The chain links TRBV11-2 to TRBJ1-5; 8 bases align to TRBD1. Germline V gives CDR1 SGHAT, CDR2 FQNNGV. With V trimmed by 4 bases and J by 2 bases, 4 bases remained unmatched. CDR3 length equals 15 residues. The CDR3 loop reads CASSSGQGRNQPQHF. The CDR3 region has the DNA TGTGCCAGCAGCTCCGGACAGGGCCGCAATCAGCCCCAGCATTTT.

This clone was observed a few times. V is TRBV21-1 and J is TRBJ1-1; the DNA was not compared with TRBD1, the D call given in the table. TRBV21-1 is a documented pseudogene. This CDR3 is built from 14 residues. CDR3 protein: CASSSRDKGAEAFF. CDR3 in DNA: TGTGCCAGCAGCTCCCGGGACAAAGGGGCTGAAGCTTTCTTT.

This clone showed up just a few times. Different DNA sequences within this sample yield the same CDR3. CDR3 sequence (DNA): TGCGCCAGCAGAAGCAGGGAGAACACTGAAGCTTTCTTT. Its protein is CASRSRENTEAFF. The chain joins TRBV4-1 to TRBJ1-1; a possible D gene is TRBD1 (5 bases). Germline CDR1 MGHRA, CDR2 YSYEKL. This CDR3 spans 13 amino acids. V was clipped by 6 bases and J by 1 base, with 9 bases between them.

The rearrangement uses TRBV27 and TRBJ2-1, with D uncertain. This CDR3 has 15 residues. Germline loops: CDR1 MNHEY, CDR2 SMNVEV (reference sequence). Trimming took off 3 bases at V and 1 base at J, with 10 bases between the two ends. The CDR3 nucleotides are TGTGCCAGCAGTTTCGGTCTGTCGTCCTACAATGAGCAGTTCTTC. This gives the protein CASSFGLSSYNEQFF.

The rearrangement links TRBV5-5 to TRBJ2-7; the match to TRBD1 covers 10 bases. Trimming cost V 5 bases and J 3 bases; bases outside gene matches: 11. In germline, CDR1 is SGHKS, CDR2 YYEKEE (reference sequence). The CDR3 runs 16 residues. The CDR3 bases are TGTGCCAGCAGTTCGCCCGACAGGGGGCCTGACTACGAGCAGTACTTC. It encodes CASSSPDRGPDYEQYF.

The rearrangement joins TRBV9 to TRBJ2-2, with 8 bases aligning to TRBD2. This CDR3 comprises 17 residues. The V segment lost 0 bases and the J segment 1 base; nucleotides outside the gene matches: 5. The germline CDR1 and CDR2 sequences are SGDLS and YYNGEE. CDR3 loop: CASSVDRAGGNTGELFF. The CDR3 nucleotides read TGTGCCAGCAGCGTAGATCGTGCGGGGGGGAACACCGGGGAGCTGTTTTTT.